The 20 T cell receptor beta chains reported below all come from one sample, sequenced in a study of post-analysis software for immune sequencing data. For these receptors, no antigen is known. Findings and limits, study-wide: Included in a set of a few TRBV segments more frequent in patients than controls were TRBV5-6, TRBV5-1 and TRBV20-1.

Researchers reported that TCR beta cDNA libraries carried unique molecular identifiers. TCRdb called the PCR reads again in MiXCR, with one record for every CDR3 protein. The sample gives about 820,000 distinct CDR3 sequences, roughly 50% of which show up once; approximately 4.4% is in the top ten. Sequencing input: blood. The receptors derive from a girl under 18 with multiple sclerosis.

This clonotype was observed a few times. The chain is built from TRBV5-1 and TRBJ2-1; D gene unclear. Germline V gives CDR1 SGHRS, CDR2 YFSETQ. V dropped 6 bases and J dropped 5 bases, with 12 bases sitting between them. The CDR3 spans 13 residues. The CDR3 loop is CASKVSGDNEQFF. As DNA, the CDR3 is TGCGCCAGCAAGGTTTCTGGAGACAATGAGCAGTTCTTC.

This clonotype has a handful of counts. In DNA form, the CDR3 reads TGTGCCAGCAGCTTAGTAGGGACAGGGGGCGCGGAGACCCAGTACTTC. Protein sequence: CASSLVGTGGAETQYF. V is TRBV7-7 and J is TRBJ2-5; 12 nucleotides agree with TRBD1. Trimming cost V 1 base and J 5 bases; bases outside gene matches: 5. Germline CDR1 is SSHAT and CDR2 is FNYEAQ (reference sequence). There are 16 residues in the CDR3.

This clonotype was counted between two and nine times. The rearrangement links TRBV5-1 to TRBJ2-1; no clear D gene. The CDR3 has 14 amino acids. V shed 0 bases and J shed 2 bases, with 6 bases lying between them. Germline V gene lookup returns CDR1 SGHRS and CDR2 YFSETQ. Written as DNA, the CDR3 is TGCGCCAGCAGCTTGGTTCAGCCCTACAATGAGCAGTTCTTC. This encodes CASSLVQPYNEQFF.

This rearrangement joins TRBV7-8 to TRBJ2-1, with D unclear. The length of the CDR3 is 16 residues. V lost 1 base and J lost 5, with 15 bases in between. From germline, CDR1 is SGHVS and CDR2 FQNEAQ. CDR3 DNA: TGTGCCAGCAGCTTAGTGACTCATCTTAACAACAATGAGCAGTTCTTC. Its translation: CASSLVTHLNNNEQFF.

V gene TRBV7-2 combines with J gene TRBJ2-1; D might be TRBD2 (6 bases). The CDR3 has 16 amino acids. The V gene's germline CDR1 is SGHTA and CDR2 FQGNSA. V lost 1 base, J lost 10 bases, and 20 bases lay in between. CDR3 nucleotides: TGTGCCAGCAGCTTAGTTTTCCTTGGTGGAGGGAAGGAGCAGTTCTTC. This sequence encodes CASSLVFLGGGKEQFF.

This clonotype has more than one count but fewer than ten. The chain recombines TRBV10-3 with TRBJ2-6; possibly TRBD2 for D (5 bases). The CDR3 runs to 14 residues. From germline, CDR1 is ENHRY and CDR2 SYGVKD. Trimming left V 10 bases short and J 2 bases short, with 12 bases between. The CDR3 loop reads CATKGEAGANVLTF. CDR3 bases: TGTGCCACGAAGGGAGAAGCTGGGGCCAACGTCCTGACTTTC.

This clonotype was counted between two and nine times. V usage is TRBV3-1 and J usage is TRBJ2-5; the D is unclear. With the DNA end fitting TRBJ2-7 better, the J assignment may be wrong. The germline CDR1 and CDR2 sequences are LGHDT and YNNKEL (reference sequence). This CDR3 has 13 amino acids. CDR3 DNA sequence: TGTGCCAGCAGCCCCGGAGCGTTACACGAGCAGTACTTC. Its protein product is CASSPGALHEQYF.

The chain uses TRBV4-1 and TRBJ1-2, with D possibly TRBD1 on 5 matching bases. Trimming removed 0 bases at V and 3 bases at J, with 17 bases between. The germline gives CDR1 MGHRA, CDR2 YSYEKL. There are 17 residues in the CDR3. The DNA for the CDR3 is TGCGCCAGCAGCCAAGATTATACGGCAGGGAATGACTATGGCTACACCTTC. Amino acids: CASSQDYTAGNDYGYTF.

This CDR3 reads CASSLGGGLGKDGEQYF. The CDR3 DNA sequence: TGTGCCAGCAGCTTAGGTGGGGGACTAGGTAAGGACGGCGAGCAGTACTTC. V and J are TRBV7-9 and TRBJ2-7, with 8 bases aligning to TRBD2. J gave up 6 bases and V 1 base, and 14 bases lay outside the gene matches. Germline-derived CDR1 and CDR2 are SEHNR and FQNEAQ (reference sequence). The CDR3 is 17 amino acids. Variable domain in full (rest from reference TRBV7-9 and TRBJ2-7): DTGVSQNPRHKITKRGQNVTFRCDPISEHNRLYWYRQTLGQGPEFLTYFQNEAQLEKSRLLSDRFSAERPKGSFSTLEIQRTEQGDSAMYLCASSLGGGLGKDGEQYFGPGTRLTVT.

The J gene is TRBJ2-3, the V gene TRBV5-1; 7 bases are a match to TRBD2. V was pared by 2 bases and J by 3 bases, with 12 bases of the junction left unmatched. The CDR3 has 17 residues. Per the germline V gene, CDR1 is SGHRS and CDR2 is YFSETQ. As DNA, the CDR3 is TGCGCCAGCAGCTTAGATATACTAGCGATGGGTACAGATACGCAGTATTTT. Translated, it gives CASSLDILAMGTDTQYF.

The chain uses TRBV29-1 and TRBJ1-1, with D possibly TRBD1 on 5 matching bases. The CDR3 has 15 amino acids. Trimming cost V 3 bases and J 1 base, with 15 bases left between them. Looked up from germline, CDR1 is SQVTM and CDR2 is ANQGSEA. CDR3 bases: TGCAGCGTTGACCCTTTCGGCGGGGGGAACACTGAAGCTTTCTTT. This sequence encodes CSVDPFGGGNTEAFF.

This clonotype was recorded a few times. This chain's CDR3 is CASSPGQFNEQFF. The CDR3 nucleotides read TGTGCCAGCAGCCCTGGACAGTTCAATGAGCAGTTCTTC. The V call is TRBV7-3, the J call TRBJ2-1; perhaps TRBD1 as D (6 bases). The CDR3 is 13 amino acids. Germline CDR1 reads SGHTA; CDR2 reads FQGTGA. Trimming stripped 5 bases from V and 6 bases from J, with 11 bases between.

The CDR3 DNA reads as TGTGCCAGCAGTCCAACAGGGGATTTCACCGGGGAGCTGTTTTTT. Its translation is CASSPTGDFTGELFF. The rearrangement joins TRBV6-6 to TRBJ2-2, with 7 bases lining up with TRBD1. The germline V gene encodes CDR1 MNHNY and CDR2 SVGAGI (reference sequence). The CDR3 runs to 15 residues. J lost 4 bases, V lost 5 bases, and 7 bases had no gene match.

CDR3 residues: CSANMKGSHNEQFF. CDR3 nucleotides: TGCAGTGCTAACATGAAGGGGTCTCACAATGAGCAGTTCTTC. This rearrangement joins TRBV20-1 to TRBJ2-1; possibly TRBD1 for D (5 bases). V lost 4 bases and J lost 5, with 15 bases in between. Per germline, CDR1 DFQATT and CDR2 SNEGSKA (reference sequence). The CDR3 has 14 residues.

This clonotype was seen once. The chain carries TRBV29-1 and TRBJ2-2; no reliable D call. Deletions cut 5 bases from V and 1 base from J, with 8 bases between. Germline CDR1 and CDR2: SQVTM and ANQGSEA. This CDR3 has 13 amino acids. The CDR3 sequence: CSVYPENTGELFF. CDR3 nucleotide sequence: TGCAGCGTTTACCCGGAGAACACCGGGGAGCTGTTTTTT.

This rearrangement joins TRBV9 to TRBJ2-7; 11 bases map to TRBD2. Germline CDR1 reads SGDLS; CDR2 reads YYNGEE. CDR3 length: 16 amino acids. V was pared by 4 bases and J by 2 bases, with 8 bases of the junction left unmatched. The CDR3 bases are TGTGCCAGCAGCCCCCGACTAGCGGGGTGGACCTACGAGCAGTACTTC. This translates into CASSPRLAGWTYEQYF.

This sequence joins TRBV20-1 and TRBJ2-2, with D uncertain. Per the germline V gene, CDR1 is DFQATT and CDR2 is SNEGSKA (reference sequence). CDR3 size: 14 residues. V was clipped by 6 bases and J by 3 bases, with 14 bases between them. CDR3 DNA sequence: TGCAGTGCCCCTGCCCCAGCGTACACCGGGGAGCTGTTTTTT. This sequence encodes CSAPAPAYTGELFF.

The chain joins TRBV29-1 to TRBJ2-3, with 7 bases aligning to TRBD1. Germline V gives CDR1 SQVTM, CDR2 ANQGSEA. V dropped 4 bases and J dropped 0; count of bases not matched to a gene: 4. The length of the CDR3 is 14 residues. CDR3 region: CSVAQGQSTDTQYF. The CDR3 coding sequence is TGCAGCGTTGCCCAGGGACAGAGCACAGATACGCAGTATTTT.

V gene TRBV20-1 combines with J gene TRBJ2-1, with 8 bases lining up with TRBD1. The CDR3 spans 14 residues. Germline CDR1 and CDR2: DFQATT and SNEGSKA (reference sequence). Trimming cost V 2 bases and J 12 bases; bases outside gene matches: 12. CDR3 sequence: CSARQGVDREVQFF. The CDR3 DNA follows: TGCAGTGCTAGACAGGGCGTGGACAGGGAAGTGCAGTTCTTC.

The chain joins TRBV5-1 to TRBJ2-5, with D possibly called TRBD1 or TRBD2 (6 bases each). V was shortened by 0 bases and J by 9 bases, with 15 bases between the two germline ends. The germline gives CDR1 SGHRS, CDR2 YFSETQ. The CDR3 loop spans 14 amino acids. The CDR3: CASSLVGGGQPQYF. The CDR3 DNA is TGCGCCAGCAGCTTGGTAGGGGGAGGTCAGCCCCAGTACTTC.